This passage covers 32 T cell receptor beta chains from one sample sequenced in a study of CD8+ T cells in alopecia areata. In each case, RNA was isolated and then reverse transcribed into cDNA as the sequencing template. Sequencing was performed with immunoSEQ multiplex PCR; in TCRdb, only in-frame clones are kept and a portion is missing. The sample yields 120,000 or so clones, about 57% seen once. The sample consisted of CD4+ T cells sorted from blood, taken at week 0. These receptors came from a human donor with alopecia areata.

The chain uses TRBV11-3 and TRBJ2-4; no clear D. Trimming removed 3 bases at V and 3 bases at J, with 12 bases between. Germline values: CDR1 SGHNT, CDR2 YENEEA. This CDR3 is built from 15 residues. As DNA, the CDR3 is TGTGCCAGCAGCTTTAACCGTTGGGGCAAAAACATTCAGTACTTC. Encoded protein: CASSFNRWGKNIQYF.

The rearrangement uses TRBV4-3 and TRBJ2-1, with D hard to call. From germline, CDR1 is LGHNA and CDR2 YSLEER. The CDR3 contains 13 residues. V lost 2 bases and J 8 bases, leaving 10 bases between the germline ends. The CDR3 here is CASSQRVRDEQFF. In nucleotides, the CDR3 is TGCGCCAGCAGCCAAAGAGTCCGTGATGAGCAGTTCTTC.

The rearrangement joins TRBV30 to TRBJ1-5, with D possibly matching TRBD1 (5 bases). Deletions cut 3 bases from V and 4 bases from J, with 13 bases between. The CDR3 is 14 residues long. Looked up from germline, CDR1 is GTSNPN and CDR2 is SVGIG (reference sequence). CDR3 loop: CAWSQGGPNQPQHF. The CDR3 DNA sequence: TGTGCCTGGAGCCAGGGTGGGCCAAATCAGCCCCAGCATTTT.

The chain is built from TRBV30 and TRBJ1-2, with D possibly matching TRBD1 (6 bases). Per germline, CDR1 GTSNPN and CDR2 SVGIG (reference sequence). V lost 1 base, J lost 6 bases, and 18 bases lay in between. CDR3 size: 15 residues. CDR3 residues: CAWSATGKFLDGYTF. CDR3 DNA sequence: TGTGCCTGGAGTGCTACAGGGAAATTTCTAGATGGCTACACCTTC.

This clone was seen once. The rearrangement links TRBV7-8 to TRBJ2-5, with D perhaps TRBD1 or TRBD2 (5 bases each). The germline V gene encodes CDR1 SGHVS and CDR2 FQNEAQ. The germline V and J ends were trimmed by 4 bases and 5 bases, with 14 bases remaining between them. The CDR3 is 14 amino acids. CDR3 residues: CASSSGAAPETQYF. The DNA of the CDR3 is TGTGCCAGCAGCTCCGGGGCAGCGCCCGAGACCCAGTACTTC.

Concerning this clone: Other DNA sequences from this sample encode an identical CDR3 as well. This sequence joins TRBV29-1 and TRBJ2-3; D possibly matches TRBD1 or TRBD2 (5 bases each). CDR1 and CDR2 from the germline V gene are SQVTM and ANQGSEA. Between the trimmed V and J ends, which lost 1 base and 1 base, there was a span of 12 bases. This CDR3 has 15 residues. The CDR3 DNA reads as TGCAGCGTTGAAGGTTCCGGGACGGGCACAGATACGCAGTATTTT. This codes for CSVEGSGTGTDTQYF.

The CDR3 here is CASSDRGLGSNQPQHF. CDR3 DNA sequence: TGTGCCAGCAGCGACAGGGGGCTTGGTAGCAATCAGCCCCAGCATTTT. The chain carries TRBV28 and TRBJ1-5; TRBD1 agrees at 10 bases. Per the germline V gene, CDR1 is MDHEN and CDR2 is SYDVKM. CDR3 length equals 16 residues. V trimming: 6 bases; J trimming: 0 bases; junction bases outside the gene matches: 5.

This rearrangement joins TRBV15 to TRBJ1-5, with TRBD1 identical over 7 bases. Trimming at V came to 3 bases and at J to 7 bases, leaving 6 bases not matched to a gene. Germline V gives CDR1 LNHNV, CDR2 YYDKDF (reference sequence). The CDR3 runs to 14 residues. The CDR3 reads CATSSLQGRQPQHF. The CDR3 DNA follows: TGTGCCACCAGCAGTTTACAGGGGCGGCAGCCCCAGCATTTT.

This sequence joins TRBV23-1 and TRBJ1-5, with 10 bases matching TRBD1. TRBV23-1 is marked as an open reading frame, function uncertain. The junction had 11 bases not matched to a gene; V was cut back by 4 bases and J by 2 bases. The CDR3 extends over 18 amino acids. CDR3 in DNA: TGCGCCAGCAGTCGACGGGAAACCGGGACAGGGGGCAATCAGCCCCAGCATTTT. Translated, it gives CASSRRETGTGGNQPQHF.

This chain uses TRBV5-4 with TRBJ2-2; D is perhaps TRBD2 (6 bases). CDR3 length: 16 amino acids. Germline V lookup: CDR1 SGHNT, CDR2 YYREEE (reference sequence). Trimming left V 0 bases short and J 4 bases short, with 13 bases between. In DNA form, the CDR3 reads TGTGCCAGCAGCTTGGTTAGGGGAGGAGGCACCGGGGAGCTGTTTTTT. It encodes CASSLVRGGGTGELFF.

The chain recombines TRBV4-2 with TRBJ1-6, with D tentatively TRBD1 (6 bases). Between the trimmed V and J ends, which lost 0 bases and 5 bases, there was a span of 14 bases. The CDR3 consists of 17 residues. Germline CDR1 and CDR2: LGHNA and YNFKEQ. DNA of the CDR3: TGTGCCAGCAGCCAAGACCCCGGGACACACGATAATTCACCCCTCCACTTT. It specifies CASSQDPGTHDNSPLHF.

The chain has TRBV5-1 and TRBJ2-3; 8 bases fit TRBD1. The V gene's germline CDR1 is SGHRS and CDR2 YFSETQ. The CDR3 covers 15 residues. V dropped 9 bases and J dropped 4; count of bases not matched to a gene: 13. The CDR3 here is CAIKNGQGPADTQYF. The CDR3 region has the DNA TGCGCCATCAAAAATGGACAGGGTCCCGCAGATACGCAGTATTTT.

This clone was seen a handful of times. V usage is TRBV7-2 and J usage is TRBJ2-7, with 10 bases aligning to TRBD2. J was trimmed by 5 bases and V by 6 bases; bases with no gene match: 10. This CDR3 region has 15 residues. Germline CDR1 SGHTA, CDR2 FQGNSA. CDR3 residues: CASSRASGSQNEQYF. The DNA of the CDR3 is TGTGCCAGCAGTCGAGCTAGCGGGAGCCAGAACGAGCAGTACTTC.

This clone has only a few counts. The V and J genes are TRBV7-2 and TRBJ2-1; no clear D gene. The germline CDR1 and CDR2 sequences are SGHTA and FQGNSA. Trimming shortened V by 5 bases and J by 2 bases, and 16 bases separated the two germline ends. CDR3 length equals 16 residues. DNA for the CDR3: TGTGCCAGCAGCATCCTGACTTTCCAAACCTACAATGAGCAGTTCTTC. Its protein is CASSILTFQTYNEQFF.

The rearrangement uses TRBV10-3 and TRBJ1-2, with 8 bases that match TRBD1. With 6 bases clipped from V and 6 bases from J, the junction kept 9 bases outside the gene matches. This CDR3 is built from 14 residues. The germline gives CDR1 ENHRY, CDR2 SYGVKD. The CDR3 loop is CAISPTGTGHGYTF. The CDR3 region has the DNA TGTGCCATCAGCCCAACCGGGACAGGACATGGCTACACCTTC.

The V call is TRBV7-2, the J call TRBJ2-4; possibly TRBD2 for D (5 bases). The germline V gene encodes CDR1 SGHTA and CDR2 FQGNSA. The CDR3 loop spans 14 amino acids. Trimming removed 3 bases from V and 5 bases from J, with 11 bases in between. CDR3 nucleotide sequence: TGTGCCAGCAGCTTGGAGGTGCACGAAAACATTCAGTACTTC. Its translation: CASSLEVHENIQYF.

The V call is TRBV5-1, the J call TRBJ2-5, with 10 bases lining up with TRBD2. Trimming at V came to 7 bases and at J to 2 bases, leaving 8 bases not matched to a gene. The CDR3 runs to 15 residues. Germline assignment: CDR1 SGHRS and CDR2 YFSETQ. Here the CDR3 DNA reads TGCGCCAGCCGGACTAGCGGACCCTCTCAAGAGACCCAGTACTTC. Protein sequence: CASRTSGPSQETQYF. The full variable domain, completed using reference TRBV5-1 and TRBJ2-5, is KAGVTQTPRYLIKTRGQQVTLSCSPISGHRSVSWYQQTPGQGLQFLFEYFSETQRNKGNFPGRFSGRQFSNSRSEMNVSTLELGDSALYLCASRTSGPSQETQYFGPGTRLLVL.

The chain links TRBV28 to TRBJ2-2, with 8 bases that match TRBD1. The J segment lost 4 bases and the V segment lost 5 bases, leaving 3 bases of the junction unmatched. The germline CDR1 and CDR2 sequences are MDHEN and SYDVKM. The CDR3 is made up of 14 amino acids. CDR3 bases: TGTGCCAGCAGTCGACAGGGGTTCACCGGGGAGCTGTTTTTT. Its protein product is CASSRQGFTGELFF.

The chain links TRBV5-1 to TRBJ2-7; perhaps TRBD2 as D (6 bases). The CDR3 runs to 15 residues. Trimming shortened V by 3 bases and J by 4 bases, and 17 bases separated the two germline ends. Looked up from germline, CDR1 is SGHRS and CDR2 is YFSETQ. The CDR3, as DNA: TGCGCCAGCAGCTCAACCGGGACTTCGACTTACGAGCAGTACTTC. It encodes CASSSTGTSTYEQYF.

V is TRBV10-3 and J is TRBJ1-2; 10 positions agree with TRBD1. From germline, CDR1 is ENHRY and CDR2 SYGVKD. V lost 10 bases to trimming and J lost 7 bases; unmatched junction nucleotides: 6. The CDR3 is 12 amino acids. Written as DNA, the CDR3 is TGTGCCACCCTTTGGACAGGGGGTGGCTACACCTTC. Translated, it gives CATLWTGGGYTF.

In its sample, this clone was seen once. CDR3 loop: CASRSSGANVLTF. CDR3 DNA sequence: TGTGCCAGCAGGAGCTCTGGGGCCAACGTCCTGACTTTC. V and J are TRBV28 and TRBJ2-6, with D unresolved. This CDR3 contains 13 residues. In germline, CDR1 is MDHEN, CDR2 SYDVKM. V was cut by 6 bases and J by 0 bases, with 3 bases left in between.

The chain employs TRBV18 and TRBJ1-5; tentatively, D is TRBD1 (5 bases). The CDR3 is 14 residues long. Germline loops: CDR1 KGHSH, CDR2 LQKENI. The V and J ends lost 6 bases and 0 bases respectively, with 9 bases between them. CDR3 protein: CASSGDASNQPQHF. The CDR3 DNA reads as TGTGCCAGCTCCGGGGACGCTAGCAATCAGCCCCAGCATTTT.

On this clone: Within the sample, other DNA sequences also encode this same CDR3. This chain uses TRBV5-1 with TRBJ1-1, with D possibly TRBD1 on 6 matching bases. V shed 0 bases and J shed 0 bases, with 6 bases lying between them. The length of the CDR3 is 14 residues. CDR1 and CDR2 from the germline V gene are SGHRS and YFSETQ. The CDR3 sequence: CASSLDRVNTEAFF. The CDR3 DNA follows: TGCGCCAGCAGCTTGGACAGGGTGAACACTGAAGCTTTCTTT.

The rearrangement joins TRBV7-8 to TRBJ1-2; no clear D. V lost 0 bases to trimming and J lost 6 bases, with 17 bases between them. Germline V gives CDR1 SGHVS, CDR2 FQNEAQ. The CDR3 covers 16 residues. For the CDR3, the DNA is TGTGCCAGCAGCTTAGCGCAGAATCCGACCAGGCATGGCTACACCTTC. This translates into CASSLAQNPTRHGYTF.

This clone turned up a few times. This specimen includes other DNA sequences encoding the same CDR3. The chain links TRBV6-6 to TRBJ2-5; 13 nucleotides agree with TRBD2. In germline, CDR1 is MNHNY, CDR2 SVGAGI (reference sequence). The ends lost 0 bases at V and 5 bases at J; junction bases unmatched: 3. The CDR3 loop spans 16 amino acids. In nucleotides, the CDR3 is TGTGCCAGCAGTTACTCGACTAGCGGGGGGCGGGAGACCCAGTACTTC. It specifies CASSYSTSGGRETQYF.

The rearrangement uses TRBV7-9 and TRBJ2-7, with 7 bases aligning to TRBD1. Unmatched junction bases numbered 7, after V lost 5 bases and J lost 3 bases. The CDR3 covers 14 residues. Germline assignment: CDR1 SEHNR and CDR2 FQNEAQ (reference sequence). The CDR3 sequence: CASSRQGGYYEQYF. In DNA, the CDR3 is TGTGCCAGCAGCCGACAGGGTGGATACTACGAGCAGTACTTC.

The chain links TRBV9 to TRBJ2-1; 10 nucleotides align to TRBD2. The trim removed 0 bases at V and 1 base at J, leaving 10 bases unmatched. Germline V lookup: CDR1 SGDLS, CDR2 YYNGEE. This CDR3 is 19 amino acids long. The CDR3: CASSVASGGSYSSYNEQFF. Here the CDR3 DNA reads TGTGCCAGCAGCGTAGCTAGCGGGGGTTCGTACTCTTCCTACAATGAGCAGTTCTTC. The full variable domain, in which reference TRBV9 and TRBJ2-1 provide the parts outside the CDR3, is DSGVTQTPKHLITATGQRVTLRCSPRSGDLSVYWYQQSLDQGLQFLIQYYNGEERAKGNILERFSAQQFPDLHSELNLSSLELGDSALYFCASSVASGGSYSSYNEQFFGPGTRLTVL.

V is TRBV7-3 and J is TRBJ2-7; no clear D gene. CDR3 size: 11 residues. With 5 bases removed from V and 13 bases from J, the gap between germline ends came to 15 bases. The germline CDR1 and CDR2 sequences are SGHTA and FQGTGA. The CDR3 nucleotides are TGTGCCAGCAGCCCCGCCGCGACGAAATACTTC. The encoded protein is CASSPAATKYF.

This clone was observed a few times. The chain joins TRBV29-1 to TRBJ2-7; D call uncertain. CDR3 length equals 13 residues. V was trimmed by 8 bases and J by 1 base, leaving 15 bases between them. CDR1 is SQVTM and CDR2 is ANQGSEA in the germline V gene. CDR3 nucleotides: TGCAGCATTAGAGATTGGGAATCCTACGAGCAGTACTTC. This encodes CSIRDWESYEQYF.

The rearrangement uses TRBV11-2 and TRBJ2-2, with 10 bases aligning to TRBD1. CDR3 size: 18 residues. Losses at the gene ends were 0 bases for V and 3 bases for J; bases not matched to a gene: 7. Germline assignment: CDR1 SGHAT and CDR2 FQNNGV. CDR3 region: CASSLETQTGGYTGELFF. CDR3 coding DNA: TGTGCCAGCAGCTTAGAAACGCAGACAGGGGGCTACACCGGGGAGCTGTTTTTT. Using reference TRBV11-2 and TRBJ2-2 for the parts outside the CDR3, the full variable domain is EAGVAQSPRYKIIEKRQSVAFWCNPISGHATLYWYQQILGQGPKLLIQFQNNGVVDDSQLPKDRFSAERLKGVDSTLKIQPAKLEDSAVYLCASSLETQTGGYTGELFFGEGSRLTVL.

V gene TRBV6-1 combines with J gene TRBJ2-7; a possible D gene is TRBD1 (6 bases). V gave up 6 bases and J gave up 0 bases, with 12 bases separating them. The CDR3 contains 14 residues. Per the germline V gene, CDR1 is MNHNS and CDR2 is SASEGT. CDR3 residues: CASRAGTNSYEQYF. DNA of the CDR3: TGTGCCAGCAGGGCCGGGACAAACTCCTACGAGCAGTACTTC.

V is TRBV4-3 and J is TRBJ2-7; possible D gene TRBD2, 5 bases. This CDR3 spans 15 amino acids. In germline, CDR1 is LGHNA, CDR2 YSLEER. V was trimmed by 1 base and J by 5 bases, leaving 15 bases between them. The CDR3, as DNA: TGCGCCAGCAGCCAAGCCCGAGAGGGCTGGAACGAGCAGTACTTC. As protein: CASSQAREGWNEQYF.